Listed below are T cell receptor beta chains from one sample, sequenced in a study of OX40 agonist ivuxolimab in advanced cancers. This table comes from immunoSEQ multiplex PCR, and its TCRdb copy is limited to in-frame clones, with some not included. This table has 30,000 to 40,000 clones, approximately 80% appearing once. Material: CD4+ or CD8+ T cells sorted from blood, obtained in a trial of the OX40 agonist ivuxolimab. The receptors here all came from an adult with an advanced solid tumor such as melanoma, head and neck, liver or kidney cancer. Each CDR3 is given without its conserved first and last residue.

V	J	CDR3
TRBV23-1	TRBJ2-1	ASSQPIGNGLFFQRSCSYNEQF
TRBV5-4	TRBJ2-6	ASSLVQGAKAGANVLT
TRBV2	TRBJ1-1	ASSTGVNTEAF
TRBV5-1	TRBJ2-1	ASSLSSYNEQF
TRBV13	TRBJ1-5	ASSSGTGNQPQH
TRBV28	TRBJ2-5	ASSLPSGTQY
TRBV5-1	TRBJ2-3	ASRVTDTQY
TRBV7-9	TRBJ1-1	ASSLGSGLNTEAF
TRBV9	TRBJ1-3	ASSVDSFSGNTIY
TRBV28	TRBJ2-5	ATSRVTQY
TRBV5-1	TRBJ1-1	ASSLSEYTEAF
TRBV30	TRBJ1-2	AWKHPTGQVGGYT
TRBV7-9	TRBJ1-2	ASSLDSYGYT
TRBV28	TRBJ1-1	ASSLYAAAF
TRBV15	TRBJ2-5	ATSRVAGLGVTQY
TRBV7-9	TRBJ2-1	ASSLEQGRSNEQF
TRBV13	TRBJ1-2	ASSLGGPYGYT
TRBV19	TRBJ1-5	ASSMTGGGQPQH
TRBV7-9	TRBJ2-3	ASSSTGTGSTDTQY
TRBV11-2	TRBJ1-4	ASSLPGGRTEKLF
TRBV11-1	TRBJ1-2	ASSSHRVMNYGYT
TRBV20-1	TRBJ2-3	SARVGDTQY
TRBV5-1	TRBJ1-2	ASRAGDYGYT
TRBV5-1	TRBJ1-6	ASSLEGTSNNSPLH
TRBV21-1	TRBJ1-1	ASSPGTSTEAF
TRBV19	TRBJ1-5	ASSMGSNQPQH
TRBV5-1	TRBJ1-6	ASSLGQGAGNSPLH
TRBV5-5	TRBJ2-3	ASSTLGGGTDTQY
TRBV6-6	TRBJ2-1	ASKLTGADNEQF
TRBV25-1	NA	ASSELGSARGYEQY
TRBV5-6	TRBJ2-3	ASSLGGGGATDTQY
TRBV15	TRBJ1-3	ATSRRQGSGNTIY
TRBV11-1	TRBJ1-3	ASSLTTYSGNTIY
TRBV11-3	TRBJ1-5	ASSQYIIGLYSNQPQH
TRBV30	TRBJ1-2	AWSVIGGGYT
TRBV9	TRBJ2-2	ASKADRNTGELF
TRBV19	TRBJ2-1	ASRGTGRNNEQF
TRBV6-5	TRBJ2-1	ASSSSGGAYNEQF
TRBV6-6	TRBJ2-4	ASSYSTQENIQY
TRBV10-3	TRBJ1-5	AISRNRGNQPQH
TRBV2	TRBJ1-2	ASSEAWGGSYGYT
TRBV2	TRBJ1-6	ASSSWTGHSPLH
TRBV11-1	TRBJ1-6	ASSPRTGYNSPLH
TRBV5-8	TRBJ1-3	ASSFAGGSGNTIY
TRBV10-3	TRBJ2-3	AISDRGYTDTQY
TRBV2	TRBJ1-1	ASSNPGQGLDTEAF
TRBV7-2	TRBJ2-3	ASSLAHLAGGPDTQY
TRBV13	TRBJ2-5	ASSFRPQETQY
TRBV21-1	TRBJ2-7	ARKPEKPYEQY
TRBV5-5	TRBJ1-1	ASTWGETNTEAF
TRBV5-4	TRBJ1-2	ASSLARDGYT
TRBV9	TRBJ2-3	ASSSKWGFGTDTQY
TRBV19	TRBJ2-5	ASSISRTGGETQY
TRBV15	TRBJ1-5	ATSPGTSNQPQH
TRBV6-5	TRBJ1-2	ASSGTNYGYT
TRBV5-1	TRBJ1-6	ASSVDLEASPLH
TRBV10-1	TRBJ2-7	ASSVFGVGNEQY
TRBV7-2	TRBJ1-6	ASSLFTTYNSPLH
TRBV27	TRBJ2-1	ASSLDESGGLVQF